Following are 15 T cell receptor beta chains from one sample sequenced in a study of blood T cell repertoires in COVID-19. Repertoires were generated with immunoSEQ multiplex PCR, while TCRdb's copy carries only in-frame clones and drops some. Here the sample spans roughly 150,000 clones, just under 85% being singletons. Material for sequencing was peripheral blood. The receptor set was obtained from a woman aged 80 or older with COVID-19, enrolled during active disease.

This clone appeared once. The V call is TRBV11-2, the J call TRBJ2-3, with D perhaps matching TRBD2 (7 bases). Germline V gene lookup returns CDR1 SGHAT and CDR2 FQNNGV. The CDR3 is 16 amino acids. The germline V and J ends were trimmed by 4 bases and 10 bases, with 24 bases remaining between them. CDR3 amino acids: CASSSPQAGAPGSQYF. The CDR3 DNA sequence: TGTGCCAGCAGCTCCCCCCAGGCGGGGGCGCCCGGATCGCAGTATTTT.

The chain links TRBV4-2 to TRBJ2-6; the D gene is possibly TRBD2 (6 bases). The CDR3 is 22 residues long. V was cut by 4 bases and J by 0 bases, with 28 bases left in between. Per germline, CDR1 LGHNA and CDR2 YNFKEQ. The chain's CDR3 is CASSPGNPSVAGPRSGANVLTF. CDR3 bases: TGTGCCAGCAGCCCTGGGAACCCTTCGGTGGCGGGACCCCGCTCTGGGGCCAACGTCCTGACTTTC.

V is TRBV4-1 and J is TRBJ2-3; tentative D call: TRBD1 (6 bases). With 4 bases removed from V and 1 base from J, the gap between germline ends came to 12 bases. The CDR3 consists of 15 residues. The germline gives CDR1 MGHRA, CDR2 YSYEKL. The CDR3 nucleotides read TGCGCCAGCAGCCCCTCAGGGGACCGCACAGATACGCAGTATTTT. Encoded protein: CASSPSGDRTDTQYF.

The rearrangement links TRBV7-2 to TRBJ1-2, with D possibly matching TRBD1 (6 bases). The CDR3 has 15 residues. Germline V gene data show CDR1 as SGHTA and CDR2 as FQGNSA. The V end lost 1 base, the J end lost 3 bases, and 12 bases lay between the germline ends. The CDR3 nucleotides read TGTGCCAGCAGCTTAGGAACAGGGAGCTACTATGGCTACACCTTC. Its protein is CASSLGTGSYYGYTF.

This rearrangement joins TRBV5-1 to TRBJ2-7, with 9 positions matching TRBD2. In germline, CDR1 is SGHRS, CDR2 YFSETQ. CDR3 length equals 15 residues. V lost 6 bases, J lost 0 bases, and 7 bases stayed unmatched. CDR3 sequence (DNA): TGCGCCAGCACTCCTAGCGGGGCCTCCTCCTACGAGCAGTACTTC. Translating gives CASTPSGASSYEQYF.

The chain links TRBV5-4 to TRBJ2-3; 7 nucleotides align to TRBD1. Germline CDR1 SGHNT, CDR2 YYREEE (reference sequence). The CDR3 contains 15 residues. Trimming at V came to 2 bases and at J to 6 bases, leaving 9 bases not matched to a gene. Here the CDR3 reads CASSLRDQTGDTQYF. The CDR3 nucleotides are TGTGCCAGCAGCTTAAGGGACCAGACAGGGGATACGCAGTATTTT.

The chain links TRBV4-1 to TRBJ2-7; TRBD2 might be the D (6 bases). The CDR3 loop spans 14 amino acids. V was trimmed by 0 bases and J by 4 bases, leaving 10 bases between them. Germline V gene lookup returns CDR1 MGHRA and CDR2 YSYEKL. CDR3 nucleotide sequence: TGCGCCAGCAGCCAAGATCCAGGGAGGTACGAGCAGTACTTC. Translated, it gives CASSQDPGRYEQYF.

This chain joins TRBV7-6 and TRBJ2-1, with 14 bases that match TRBD2. This CDR3 spans 15 amino acids. Trimming at V came to 5 bases and at J to 8 bases, leaving 5 bases not matched to a gene. The germline CDR1 and CDR2 sequences are SGHVS and FNYEAQ. CDR3 DNA sequence: TGTGCCAGCAGCAAGGGGACTAGCGGGAGTCATGAGCAGTTCTTC. The encoded protein is CASSKGTSGSHEQFF. The full variable domain, its missing parts supplied by reference TRBV7-6 and TRBJ2-1, is GAGVSQSPRYKVTKRGQDVALRCDPISGHVSLYWYRQALGQGPEFLTYFNYEAQQDKSGLPNDRFSAERPEGSISTLTIQRTEQRDSAMYRCASSKGTSGSHEQFFGPGTRLTVL.

V usage is TRBV2 and J usage is TRBJ2-4, with D hard to call. The CDR3 is 15 amino acids. In germline, CDR1 is SNHLY, CDR2 FYNNEI. V was trimmed by 3 bases and J by 0 bases, leaving 9 bases between them. The CDR3 protein is CASSDSRIAKNIQYF. In DNA, the CDR3 is TGTGCCAGCAGTGACTCTAGGATAGCCAAAAACATTCAGTACTTC.

The chain joins TRBV10-1 to TRBJ1-6, with 9 bases fitting TRBD1. J gave up 2 bases and V 6 bases, and 2 bases lay outside the gene matches. CDR1 and CDR2 (germline): WNHNN, SYGVQD (reference sequence). The CDR3 has 15 amino acids. CDR3 in amino acids: CASSRDRAYNSPLHF. For the CDR3, the DNA is TGCGCCAGCAGCCGGGACAGGGCCTATAATTCACCCCTCCACTTT.

This clone was picked up a small number of times. The V and J genes are TRBV4-1 and TRBJ1-3; no reliable D call. Germline values: CDR1 MGHRA, CDR2 YSYEKL. V lost 0 bases to trimming and J lost 2 bases, with 8 bases between them. CDR3 size: 15 residues. The chain's CDR3 is CASSQDPGPGNTIYF. The CDR3 region has the DNA TGCGCCAGCAGCCAAGATCCTGGGCCTGGAAACACCATATATTTT.

The chain links TRBV5-4 to TRBJ1-1; the D gene is possibly TRBD1 (5 bases). CDR1 SGHNT and CDR2 YYREEE come from the germline V gene (reference sequence). This CDR3 has 12 residues. The germline V and J ends were trimmed by 9 bases and 1 base, with 10 bases remaining between them. The CDR3 region is CATGQGNTEAFF. The CDR3 DNA reads as TGTGCCACAGGGCAGGGGAACACTGAAGCTTTCTTT.

This chain connects TRBV5-1 to TRBJ2-7, with 10 bases identical to TRBD2. Trimming took 4 bases from V and 5 from J; bases not matched to a gene: 6. The CDR3 has 14 amino acids. Germline V gene lookup returns CDR1 SGHRS and CDR2 YFSETQ. CDR3 sequence reads: CASSKTGTSDEQYF. The CDR3 DNA reads TGCGCCAGCAGCAAAACCGGGACTAGCGACGAGCAGTACTTC.

This clone was seen a handful of times. The CDR3: CASSVRLAGEETQYF. The CDR3 bases are TGTGCCAGCAGTGTCCGACTAGCGGGGGAAGAGACCCAGTACTTC. The J gene is TRBJ2-5, the V gene TRBV25-1, with 12 bases aligning to TRBD2. Trimming removed 4 bases from V and 3 bases from J; junction bases left unmatched: 3. This CDR3 has 15 residues. Germline V gives CDR1 MGHDK, CDR2 SYGVNS.

The rearrangement links TRBV5-6 to TRBJ2-7, with D possibly matching TRBD1 (5 bases). The CDR3 loop spans 18 amino acids. The V and J ends lost 2 bases and 3 bases respectively, with 24 bases between them. CDR1 and CDR2 from the germline V gene are SGHDT and YYEEEE. CDR3 residues: CASSLRLMDKNKNYEQYF. The CDR3 DNA reads TGTGCCAGCAGCTTAAGACTCATGGACAAGAACAAGAACTACGAGCAGTACTTC.